Shown below are 3 T cell receptor beta chains from a single sample sequenced in a study of identifying expanded T cells in peripheral blood. Some clones are missing from TCRdb's copy, which holds only in-frame ones; the method was immunoSEQ multiplex PCR. The table lists about 91,000 clones, about 90% of them singletons. Sequenced material: blood. The receptors stem from a person between 18 and 70 years old in good health.

CDR3 sequence reads: CAWSYLHTDTQYF. In DNA, the CDR3 is TGTGCCTGGAGCTACTTGCACACAGATACGCAGTATTTT. The gene calls are TRBV30 and TRBJ2-3, with D unclear. Germline V gene lookup returns CDR1 GTSNPN and CDR2 SVGIG (reference sequence). The V end was cut by 3 bases, the J end by 2 bases, with 9 bases between. This CDR3 region has 13 residues.

This chain's CDR3 is CASSDGAGDHGYTF. Here the CDR3 DNA reads TGTGCCAGCAGTGACGGGGCAGGGGACCATGGCTACACCTTC. The chain has TRBV6-4 and TRBJ1-2; D might be TRBD1 (6 bases). The CDR3 contains 14 residues. V lost 2 bases and J 6 bases, leaving 13 bases between the germline ends. Germline V CDR1 and CDR2: MRHNA, SNTAGT.

The genes are TRBV30 and TRBJ2-1; 7 bases match TRBD2. V lost 6 bases and J lost 9; bases outside the gene matches: 14. The germline CDR1 and CDR2 sequences are GTSNPN and SVGIG (reference sequence). This CDR3 is built from 14 residues. CDR3 region: CACTRWEGQGEQFF. CDR3 in DNA: TGTGCCTGTACTAGGTGGGAGGGCCAAGGTGAGCAGTTCTTC.